The 25 T cell receptor beta chains given below trace back to one sample, sequenced in a study of identical twins. Via MiXCR, TCRdb re-called the 5' RACE reads, giving one row per CDR3 protein. This table holds hundreds of thousands of distinct CDR3 sequences, roughly 8% found once. The same data also went into a second study, on yellow fever vaccine responses in identical twins.

Sequenced: PBMCs. The receptor source for this set is a woman aged 18 to 35 in good health.

This clonotype was counted only a few times. The rearrangement links TRBV5-1 to TRBJ2-1; D might be TRBD2 (6 bases). The germline gives CDR1 SGHRS, CDR2 YFSETQ. CDR3 length: 15 amino acids. V dropped 9 bases and J dropped 0 bases, with 16 bases sitting between them. As DNA, the CDR3 is TGCGCCACTTCCTATAGCGGAAGCTCCTACAATGAGCAGTTCTTC. As protein: CATSYSGSSYNEQFF.

Only a few counts were recorded for this clonotype. This chain joins TRBV7-9 and TRBJ2-1; perhaps TRBD1 as D (7 bases). The length of the CDR3 is 16 residues. Trimming pared 5 bases from V and 3 bases from J, leaving 17 bases between. The germline gives CDR1 SEHNR, CDR2 FQNEAQ (reference sequence). The CDR3 sequence: CASSRVGQGGYNEQFF. In DNA, the CDR3 is TGTGCCAGCAGCCGAGTTGGGCAGGGGGGCTACAATGAGCAGTTCTTC. Supplemented by reference TRBV7-9 and TRBJ2-1, the full variable domain reads DTGVSQNPRHKITKRGQNVTFRCDPISEHNRLYWYRQTLGQGPEFLTYFQNEAQLEKSRLLSDRFSAERPKGSFSTLEIQRTEQGDSAMYLCASSRVGQGGYNEQFFGPGTRLTVL.

V usage is TRBV12-3 or TRBV12-4 and J usage is TRBJ1-2; maybe TRBD1 (6 bases). This CDR3 is 14 amino acids long. V was trimmed by 4 bases and J by 1 base, leaving 10 bases between them. The CDR3 is CASSYNRDNYGYTF. CDR3 coding DNA: TGTGCCAGCAGTTACAACAGGGATAACTATGGCTACACCTTC.

V usage is TRBV20-1 and J usage is TRBJ2-7; 10 nucleotides match TRBD1. The CDR3 contains 15 residues. Germline assignment: CDR1 DFQATT and CDR2 SNEGSKA (reference sequence). V dropped 5 bases and J dropped 7; count of bases not matched to a gene: 14. In DNA form, the CDR3 reads TGCAGTGCTTTGCCCGGGACAGGGGTTGGATGGGAGCAGTACTTC. It is translated as CSALPGTGVGWEQYF.

This clonotype came up a few times. The rearrangement links TRBV3-1 to TRBJ2-2; 10 bases line up with TRBD2. Trimming removed 0 bases from V and 5 bases from J; junction bases left unmatched: 6. This CDR3 has 17 residues. Germline V gene lookup returns CDR1 LGHDT and CDR2 YNNKEL (reference sequence). In nucleotides, the CDR3 is TGTGCCAGCAGCCAAGATTCTAGCGGGGGACTAACCGGGGAGCTGTTTTTT. Protein: CASSQDSSGGLTGELFF.

The sample holds a few counts of this clonotype. The rearrangement joins TRBV7-2 to TRBJ2-3; TRBD2 aligns across 14 bases. The CDR3 sequence is 16 residues long. Germline assignment: CDR1 SGHTA and CDR2 FQGNSA. V shed 5 bases, J shed 4 bases, and the junction held 5 bases outside the gene matches. The CDR3 loop is CASSHQTSGGADTQYF. DNA of the CDR3: TGTGCCAGCAGCCACCAGACTAGCGGGGGGGCAGATACGCAGTATTTT.

This clonotype has more than one count but fewer than ten. The rearrangement links TRBV28 to TRBJ2-3, with D hard to call. This CDR3 has 15 residues. Trimming took 2 bases from V and 2 from J, leaving 11 bases between them. Germline V CDR1 and CDR2: MDHEN, SYDVKM. The CDR3 sequence is CASSLQAAYTDTQYF. The CDR3 DNA reads TGTGCCAGCAGTTTACAGGCAGCCTACACAGATACGCAGTATTTT.

This clonotype was counted a few times. The chain recombines TRBV2 with TRBJ2-1; 7 bases map to TRBD2. CDR3 length equals 17 residues. V trimming: 3 bases; J trimming: 8 bases; junction bases outside the gene matches: 16. In germline, CDR1 is SNHLY, CDR2 FYNNEI. The CDR3 spells CASSDGSERGRDDEQFF. CDR3 sequence (DNA): TGTGCCAGCAGTGACGGCTCCGAGCGGGGCCGGGACGATGAGCAGTTCTTC.

The gene calls are TRBV25-1 and TRBJ2-4, with 8 bases aligning to TRBD1. This CDR3 is 15 amino acids long. The V segment lost 3 bases and the J segment 5 bases; nucleotides outside the gene matches: 6. Germline V gene lookup returns CDR1 MGHDK and CDR2 SYGVNS. CDR3: CASSDTGGVQNIQYF. In DNA, the CDR3 is TGTGCCAGCAGTGATACAGGGGGTGTCCAAAACATTCAGTACTTC.

The chain employs TRBV20-1 and TRBJ2-7; 8 nucleotides align to TRBD1. The ends lost 7 bases at V and 0 bases at J; junction bases unmatched: 11. The CDR3 extends over 15 amino acids. In germline, CDR1 is DFQATT, CDR2 SNEGSKA (reference sequence). CDR3: CSGRTGLDYSYEQYF. CDR3 DNA sequence: TGCAGTGGCCGGACAGGGTTAGACTACTCCTACGAGCAGTACTTC.

This chain connects TRBV6-5 to TRBJ2-5; the D is unclear. The length of the CDR3 is 14 residues. Trimming shortened V by 2 bases and J by 2 bases, and 9 bases separated the two germline ends. The V gene's germline CDR1 is MNHEY and CDR2 SVGAGI. This CDR3 is CASSYVAEQETQYF. CDR3 nucleotides: TGTGCCAGCAGTTACGTGGCGGAACAAGAGACCCAGTACTTC.

In this sample, this clonotype turned up a few times. CDR3 loop: CASSFSGLAENSYNEQFF. In DNA, the CDR3 is TGTGCCAGCAGTTTCTCGGGACTAGCGGAAAACTCCTACAATGAGCAGTTCTTC. J is TRBJ2-1 and V is TRBV12-3 or TRBV12-4, with 11 bases fitting TRBD2. V lost 3 bases to trimming and J lost 0 bases; unmatched junction nucleotides: 7. CDR3 length equals 18 residues.

The gene calls are TRBV7-2 and TRBJ2-3, with 10 positions matching TRBD2. V lost 5 bases and J lost 4; bases outside the gene matches: 12. The CDR3 is made up of 17 amino acids. Germline values: CDR1 SGHTA, CDR2 FQGNSA. The CDR3 region has the DNA TGTGCCAGCAGCCTTAACTTTAAGACTAGCGGGCCAGATACGCAGTATTTT. It yields the protein CASSLNFKTSGPDTQYF.

There are a few counts of this clonotype. The junction departs from the called germline gene at one end, perhaps through a read error. The chain couples TRBV9 to TRBJ1-1; 9 nucleotides line up with TRBD1. The length of the CDR3 is 15 residues. Germline V CDR1 and CDR2: SGDLS, YYNGEE. Written as DNA, the CDR3 is TGTGCCAGCAGCGTTTTGGGGACAGGGATACCTAAATACTGGTTT. Translated, it gives CASSVLGTGIPKYWF.

The sample holds many counts of this clonotype. A clone one base away is much larger, so this may be a read error. The chain recombines TRBV12-3 or TRBV12-4 with TRBJ2-2, with D hard to call. The CDR3 loop spans 12 amino acids. Deletions cut 7 bases from V and 2 bases from J, with 5 bases between. CDR3 sequence (DNA): TGTGCCAGCACCCTTAACACCGGGGAGCTGTTTTTT. Encoded protein: CASTLNTGELFF.

This clonotype was seen more than once but under ten times. The rearrangement joins TRBV30 to TRBJ2-1, with a possible D match to TRBD2 (6 bases). Germline V lookup: CDR1 GTSNPN, CDR2 SVGIG (reference sequence). The CDR3 totals 15 residues. Trimming shortened V by 4 bases and J by 0 bases, and 13 bases separated the two germline ends. The CDR3 here is CAWKVGTYSYNEQFF. The CDR3 DNA is TGTGCCTGGAAGGTTGGGACTTACTCCTACAATGAGCAGTTCTTC.

CDR3 in DNA: TGTGCCAGCAGTTTAATCCATGGGCAGCACATTCAGTACTTC. Encoded protein: CASSLIHGQHIQYF. The chain recombines TRBV27 with TRBJ2-4; no clear D gene. The CDR3 runs to 14 residues. Germline values: CDR1 MNHEY, CDR2 SMNVEV (reference sequence). V shed 2 bases and J shed 8 bases, with 13 bases lying between them.

This clonotype was picked up a small number of times. V usage is TRBV20-1 and J usage is TRBJ1-5; tentative D call: TRBD1 (5 bases). The CDR3 covers 14 residues. V lost 3 bases, J lost 7 bases, and 16 bases lay in between. Germline V gene data show CDR1 as DFQATT and CDR2 as SNEGSKA (reference sequence). The CDR3 DNA follows: TGCAGTGCTAGGGTGGAGGGGCAGGGACAGCCCCAGCATTTT. It specifies CSARVEGQGQPQHF.

At least ten counts were recorded for this clonotype. This chain links TRBV28 with TRBJ1-5; D not certain. The germline V gene encodes CDR1 MDHEN and CDR2 SYDVKM. CDR3 length: 14 amino acids. Deletions cut 4 bases from V and 3 bases from J, with 10 bases between. The CDR3 bases are TGTGCCAGCAGTTGGTCCGGATCCAATCAGCCCCAGCATTTT. Encoded protein: CASSWSGSNQPQHF.

This clonotype was found many times. The junction departs from the called germline gene at one end, perhaps through a read error. The chain carries TRBV29-1 and TRBJ2-1; the D gene is possibly TRBD2 (5 bases). The CDR3 contains 15 residues. Germline lookup yields CDR1 SQVTM and CDR2 ANQGSEA. Written as DNA, the CDR3 is TGCAGCGTAGAAGAAGGGAGCTCCTACTACAATGAGCAGTTCTTC. This translates into CSVEEGSSYYNEQFF.

The chain uses TRBV6-4 and TRBJ2-6; D remains unclear. Deletions cut 4 bases from V and 0 bases from J, with 7 bases between. Germline lookup yields CDR1 MRHNA and CDR2 SNTAGT. The CDR3 is made up of 15 amino acids. CDR3 nucleotides: TGTGCCAGCAGTGCCAAGAGCTCTGGGGCCAACGTCCTGACTTTC. It codes for CASSAKSSGANVLTF.

V and J are TRBV27 and TRBJ1-2; no clear D gene. Germline V gene lookup returns CDR1 MNHEY and CDR2 SMNVEV (reference sequence). V lost 1 base to trimming and J lost 6 bases, with 9 bases between them. The CDR3 is 13 residues long. The CDR3 region has the DNA TGTGCCAGCAGTTTATTAGGGTCAAATGGCTACACCTTC. Protein product: CASSLLGSNGYTF.

The table lists this clonotype with a few counts. The chain employs TRBV6-2 or TRBV6-3 and TRBJ2-1; 12 nucleotides line up with TRBD2. V dropped 6 bases and J dropped 5; count of bases not matched to a gene: 11. Germline CDR1 reads MNHEY; CDR2 reads SVGEGT. The CDR3 has 17 amino acids. The CDR3 reads CASSSGTSGRRNNEQFF. In DNA form, the CDR3 reads TGTGCCAGCAGCAGCGGGACTAGCGGGCGTAGAAACAATGAGCAGTTCTTC.

The chain employs TRBV7-3 and TRBJ2-6, with TRBD2 as a possible D gene (6 bases). Deletions cut 8 bases from V and 0 bases from J, with 8 bases between. The V gene's germline CDR1 is SGHTA and CDR2 FQGTGA. This CDR3 has 14 amino acids. CDR3 sequence (DNA): TGTGCCAGCTCCGGGAGCTCTGGGGCCAACGTCCTGACTTTC. Protein product: CASSGSSGANVLTF.

The chain has TRBV20-1 and TRBJ1-1; perhaps TRBD1 as D (6 bases). The germline V gene encodes CDR1 DFQATT and CDR2 SNEGSKA (reference sequence). This CDR3 comprises 15 residues. V was cut by 0 bases and J by 1 base, with 12 bases left in between. Here the CDR3 DNA reads TGCAGTGCTAGAGATCCGGGCAGGGGGAACACTGAAGCTTTCTTT. It encodes CSARDPGRGNTEAFF.